Below are 9 T cell receptor beta chains sequenced from a single sample in a study of early T cells in non-severe SARS-CoV-2 infection. One entry per CDR3 protein, called by TCRdb with MiXCR from the 5' RACE reads. The profile shows about 22,000 distinct CDR3 sequences, 4.5% to 5% of them singletons. The sequenced material came from whole blood. These receptors originate from an adult who was a healthcare worker with PCR-confirmed SARS-CoV-2 infection or an uninfected control (not recorded which).

This clonotype has at least ten counts. The chain carries TRBV28 and TRBJ2-3, with a tentative D call TRBD2 (6 bases). Germline V CDR1 and CDR2: MDHEN, SYDVKM. V shed 8 bases and J shed 5 bases, with 14 bases lying between them. The CDR3 loop spans 13 amino acids. In DNA form, the CDR3 reads TGTGCCAGCTTTGGGCAGGGAGGAGATACGCAGTATTTT. It specifies CASFGQGGDTQYF.

The rearrangement links TRBV7-2 to TRBJ2-1; no firm D call. V shed 5 bases and J shed 9 bases, with 11 bases lying between them. CDR3 length equals 12 residues. CDR1 and CDR2 from the germline V gene are SGHTA and FQGNSA. The CDR3 reads CASSPTNGEQFF. CDR3 nucleotide sequence: TGTGCCAGCAGCCCCACTAACGGTGAGCAGTTCTTC.

This clonotype was counted a few times. V and J are TRBV25-1 and TRBJ2-7; 7 positions agree with TRBD1. The trim removed 10 bases at V and 1 base at J, leaving 10 bases unmatched. The CDR3 sequence is 14 residues long. Germline V CDR1 and CDR2: MGHDK, SYGVNS. CDR3 residues: CANEGRDRSYEQYF. DNA for the CDR3: TGTGCCAACGAGGGCCGGGACAGATCCTACGAGCAGTACTTC.

Ten or more counts support this clonotype. The gene calls are TRBV29-1 and TRBJ1-1; D perhaps matches TRBD1 (5 bases). CDR1 is SQVTM, CDR2 ANQGSEA, per germline. V dropped 5 bases and J dropped 1 base, with 14 bases sitting between them. The CDR3 totals 14 residues. The CDR3 reads CSVRYGTANTEAFF. The CDR3 bases are TGCAGCGTTCGGTACGGGACGGCGAACACTGAAGCTTTCTTT.

This clonotype was counted a few times. The genes are TRBV30 and TRBJ1-1; D remains ambiguous. Germline values: CDR1 GTSNPN, CDR2 SVGIG (reference sequence). Trimming stripped 0 bases from V and 11 bases from J, with 16 bases between. There are 13 residues in the CDR3. CDR3 amino acids: CAWSVMYVTAAFF. Written as DNA, the CDR3 is TGTGCCTGGAGTGTCATGTATGTAACAGCGGCTTTCTTT.

This clonotype appeared many times. The chain recombines TRBV5-4 with TRBJ2-7, with D perhaps matching TRBD1 or TRBD2 (5 bases each). Deletions cut 3 bases from V and 4 bases from J, with 14 bases between. Germline V gene lookup returns CDR1 SGHNT and CDR2 YYREEE (reference sequence). The CDR3 totals 14 residues. The CDR3 region is CASSYSGTVYEQYF. The CDR3 nucleotides are TGTGCCAGCAGCTATTCAGGGACCGTTTACGAGCAGTACTTC.

In this sample, this clonotype turned up many times. The chain carries TRBV6-2 or TRBV6-3 and TRBJ2-7; maybe TRBD2 (5 bases). CDR3 length: 12 amino acids. Germline V gives CDR1 MNHEY, CDR2 SVGEGT. The V end lost 5 bases, the J end lost 5 bases, and 10 bases lay between the germline ends. CDR3 region: CASSSRRNEQYF. In DNA, the CDR3 is TGTGCCAGCAGTAGTAGGAGGAACGAGCAGTACTTC.

In its sample, this clonotype was seen many times. V and J are TRBV5-1 and TRBJ1-1, with D maybe TRBD1 (5 bases). The V and J ends lost 0 bases and 6 bases respectively, with 12 bases between them. Germline assignment: CDR1 SGHRS and CDR2 YFSETQ. The CDR3 has 14 amino acids. As DNA, the CDR3 is TGCGCCAGCAGCTTGGGACAGCTGGAGGCTGAAGCTTTCTTT. It encodes CASSLGQLEAEAFF. Using reference TRBV5-1 and TRBJ1-1 for the parts outside the CDR3, the full variable domain is KAGVTQTPRYLIKTRGQQVTLSCSPISGHRSVSWYQQTPGQGLQFLFEYFSETQRNKGNFPGRFSGRQFSNSRSEMNVSTLELGDSALYLCASSLGQLEAEAFFGQGTRLTVV.

Many counts were recorded for this clonotype. The rearrangement links TRBV20-1 to TRBJ2-1; 11 bases are a match to TRBD2. V lost 1 base to trimming and J lost 4 bases; unmatched junction nucleotides: 6. This CDR3 has 16 residues. Germline CDR1 reads DFQATT; CDR2 reads SNEGSKA (reference sequence). CDR3 coding DNA: TGCAGTGCTAGAGTTCTGACTAGCGGGGAGTACAATGAGCAGTTCTTC. Translated, it gives CSARVLTSGEYNEQFF.